This entry is about one T cell receptor beta chain. The CDR3 totals 13 residues. The germline gives CDR1 GTSNPN, CDR2 SVGIG (reference sequence). Trimming at V came to 1 base and at J to 3 bases, leaving 3 bases not matched to a gene. The source of the sample is a study of cytomegalovirus exposure and HLA in healthy donors. Primers included in the PCR were 60 Vbeta and 13 Jbeta primers. Using immunoSEQ multiplex PCR, the repertoire was profiled, and TCRdb retains in-frame clones only, with some absent. The sample carries nearly 65,000 clones, roughly 70% recorded once. This clonotype was sampled from a man in his forties or fifties in good health and CMV-seronegative. The chain links TRBV30 to TRBJ2-7, with TRBD1 matching 7 bases. The sequenced sample consisted of PBMCs. CDR3 nucleotides: TGTGCCTGGAGTGGAGCAGGGGGCTACGAGCAGTACTTC. It specifies CAWSGAGGYEQYF.